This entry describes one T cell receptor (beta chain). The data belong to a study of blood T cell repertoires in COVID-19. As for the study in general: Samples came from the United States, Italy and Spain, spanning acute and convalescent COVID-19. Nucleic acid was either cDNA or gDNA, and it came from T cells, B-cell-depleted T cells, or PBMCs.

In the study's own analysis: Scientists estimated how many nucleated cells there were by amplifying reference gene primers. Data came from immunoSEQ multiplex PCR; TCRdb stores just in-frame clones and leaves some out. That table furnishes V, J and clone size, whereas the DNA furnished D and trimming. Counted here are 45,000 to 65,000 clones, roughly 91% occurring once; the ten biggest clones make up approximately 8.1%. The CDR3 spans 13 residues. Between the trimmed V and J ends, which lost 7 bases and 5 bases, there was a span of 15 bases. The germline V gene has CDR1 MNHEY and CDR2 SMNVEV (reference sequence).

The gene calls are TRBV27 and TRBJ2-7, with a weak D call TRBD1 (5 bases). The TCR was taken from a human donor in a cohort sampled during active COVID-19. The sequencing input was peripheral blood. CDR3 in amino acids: CASKLAGRHEQYF. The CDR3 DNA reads TGTGCCAGCAAACTGGCAGGGCGTCACGAGCAGTACTTC.